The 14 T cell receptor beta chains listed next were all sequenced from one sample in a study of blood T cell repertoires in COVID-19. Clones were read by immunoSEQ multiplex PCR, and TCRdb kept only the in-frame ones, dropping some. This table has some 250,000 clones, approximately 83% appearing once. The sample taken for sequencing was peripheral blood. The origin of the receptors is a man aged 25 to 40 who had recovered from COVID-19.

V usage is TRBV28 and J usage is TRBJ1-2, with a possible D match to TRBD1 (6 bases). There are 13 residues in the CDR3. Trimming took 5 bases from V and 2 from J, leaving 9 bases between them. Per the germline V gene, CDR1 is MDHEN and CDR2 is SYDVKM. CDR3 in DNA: TGTGCCAGCAGTATTACAGGGAACTATGGCTACACCTTC. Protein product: CASSITGNYGYTF.

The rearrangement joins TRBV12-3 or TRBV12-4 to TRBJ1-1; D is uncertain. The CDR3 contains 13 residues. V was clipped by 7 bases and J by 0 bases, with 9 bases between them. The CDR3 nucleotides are TGTGCCAGCACCCGTAATATGAACACTGAAGCTTTCTTT. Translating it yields CASTRNMNTEAFF.

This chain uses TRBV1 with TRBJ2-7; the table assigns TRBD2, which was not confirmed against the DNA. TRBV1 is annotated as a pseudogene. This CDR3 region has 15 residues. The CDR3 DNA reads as TGCACCAGCAGCCAAGAGCGGGAGACGGGGAGCGAGCAGTACGTC. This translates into CTSSQERETGSEQYV.

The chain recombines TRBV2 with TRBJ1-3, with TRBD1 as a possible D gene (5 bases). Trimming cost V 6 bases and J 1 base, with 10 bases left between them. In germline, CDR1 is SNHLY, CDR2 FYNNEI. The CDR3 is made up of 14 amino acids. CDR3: CASRGGGSGNTIYF. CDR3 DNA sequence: TGTGCCAGCAGGGGCGGGGGTTCTGGAAACACCATATATTTT.

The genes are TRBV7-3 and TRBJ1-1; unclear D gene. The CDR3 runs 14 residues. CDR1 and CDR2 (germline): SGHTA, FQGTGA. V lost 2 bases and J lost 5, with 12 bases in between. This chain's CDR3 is CASSLQSGSTEAFF. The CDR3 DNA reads TGTGCCAGCAGCTTACAGTCAGGATCTACTGAAGCTTTCTTT. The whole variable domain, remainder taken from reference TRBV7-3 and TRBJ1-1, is GAGVSQTPSNKVTEKGKYVELRCDPISGHTALYWYRQSLGQGPEFLIYFQGTGAADDSGLPNDRFFAVRPEGSVSTLKIQRTERGDSAVYLCASSLQSGSTEAFFGQGTRLTVV.

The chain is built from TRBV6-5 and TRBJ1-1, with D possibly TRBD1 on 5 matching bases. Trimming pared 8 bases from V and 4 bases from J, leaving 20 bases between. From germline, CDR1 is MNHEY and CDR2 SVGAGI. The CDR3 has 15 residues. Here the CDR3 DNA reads TGTGCCAGCTACCTGCTTTTTAGGGGCGGCACTGAAGCTTTCTTT. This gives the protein CASYLLFRGGTEAFF.

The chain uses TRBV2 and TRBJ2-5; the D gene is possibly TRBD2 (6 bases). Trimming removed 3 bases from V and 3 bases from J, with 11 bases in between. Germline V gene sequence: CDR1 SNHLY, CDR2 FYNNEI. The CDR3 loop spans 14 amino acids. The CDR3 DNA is TGTGCCAGCAGTGATTCCTTAGCGGAAGAGACCCAGTACTTC. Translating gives CASSDSLAEETQYF. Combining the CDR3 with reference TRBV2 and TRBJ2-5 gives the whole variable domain EPEVTQTPSHQVTQMGQEVILRCVPISNHLYFYWYRQILGQKVEFLVSFYNNEISEKSEIFDDQFSVERPDGSNFTLKIRSTKLEDSAMYFCASSDSLAEETQYFGPGTRLLVL.

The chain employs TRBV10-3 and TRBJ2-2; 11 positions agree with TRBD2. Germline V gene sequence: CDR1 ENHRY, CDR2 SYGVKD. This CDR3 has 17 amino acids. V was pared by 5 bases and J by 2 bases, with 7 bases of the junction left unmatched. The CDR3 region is CAISPRTSGGNTGELFF. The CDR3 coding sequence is TGTGCCATCAGTCCTCGTACTAGCGGGGGAAACACCGGGGAGCTGTTTTTT.

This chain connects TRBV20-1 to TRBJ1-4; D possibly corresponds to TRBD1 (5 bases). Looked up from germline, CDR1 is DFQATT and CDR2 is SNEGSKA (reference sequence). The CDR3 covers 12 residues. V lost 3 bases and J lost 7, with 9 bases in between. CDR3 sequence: CSASQGGEKLFF. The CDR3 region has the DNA TGCAGTGCTAGTCAGGGTGGTGAAAAACTGTTTTTT.

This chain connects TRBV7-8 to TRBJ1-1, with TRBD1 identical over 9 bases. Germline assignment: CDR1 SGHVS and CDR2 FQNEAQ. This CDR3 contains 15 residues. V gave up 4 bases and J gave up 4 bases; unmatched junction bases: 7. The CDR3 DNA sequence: TGTGCCAGCAGCTCCCGAACAGGGGGCGGCACTGAAGCTTTCTTT. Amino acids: CASSSRTGGGTEAFF.

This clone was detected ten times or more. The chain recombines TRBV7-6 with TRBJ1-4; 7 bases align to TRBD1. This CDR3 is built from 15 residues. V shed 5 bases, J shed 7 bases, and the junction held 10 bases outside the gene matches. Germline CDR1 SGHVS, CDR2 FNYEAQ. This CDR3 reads CASSTRGAGAEKLFF. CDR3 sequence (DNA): TGTGCCAGCAGCACCAGGGGGGCAGGCGCTGAAAAACTGTTTTTT.

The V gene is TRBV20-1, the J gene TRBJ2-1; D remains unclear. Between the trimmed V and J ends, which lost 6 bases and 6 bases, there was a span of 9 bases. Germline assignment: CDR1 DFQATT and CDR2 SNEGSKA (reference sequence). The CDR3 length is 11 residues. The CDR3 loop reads CSAESVNEQFF. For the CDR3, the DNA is TGCAGTGCAGAATCAGTCAATGAGCAGTTCTTC.

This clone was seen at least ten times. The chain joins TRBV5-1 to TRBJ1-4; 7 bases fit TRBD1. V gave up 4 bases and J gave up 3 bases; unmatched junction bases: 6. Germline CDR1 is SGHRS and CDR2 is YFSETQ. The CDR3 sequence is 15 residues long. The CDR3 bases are TGCGCCAGCAGCACTGAGGGGGCTTCTAATGAAAAACTGTTTTTT. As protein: CASSTEGASNEKLFF.

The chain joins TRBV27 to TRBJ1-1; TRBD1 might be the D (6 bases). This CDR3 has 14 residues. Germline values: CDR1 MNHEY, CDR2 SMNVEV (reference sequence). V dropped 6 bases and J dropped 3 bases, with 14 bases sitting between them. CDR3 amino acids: CASRRQQGDTEAFF. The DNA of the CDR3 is TGTGCCAGCAGACGCCAACAGGGAGACACTGAAGCTTTCTTT.